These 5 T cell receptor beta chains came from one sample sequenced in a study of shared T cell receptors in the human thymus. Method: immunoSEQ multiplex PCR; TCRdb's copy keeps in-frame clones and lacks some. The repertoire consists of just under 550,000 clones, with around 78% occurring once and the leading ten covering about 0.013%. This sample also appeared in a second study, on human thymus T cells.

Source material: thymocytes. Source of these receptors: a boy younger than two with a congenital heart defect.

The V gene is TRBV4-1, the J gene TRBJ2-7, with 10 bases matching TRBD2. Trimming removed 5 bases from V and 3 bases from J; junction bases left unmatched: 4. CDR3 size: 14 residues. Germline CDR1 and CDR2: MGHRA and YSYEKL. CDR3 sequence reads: CASSVASGSYEQYF. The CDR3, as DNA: TGCGCCAGCAGCGTAGCTAGCGGGAGCTACGAGCAGTACTTC.

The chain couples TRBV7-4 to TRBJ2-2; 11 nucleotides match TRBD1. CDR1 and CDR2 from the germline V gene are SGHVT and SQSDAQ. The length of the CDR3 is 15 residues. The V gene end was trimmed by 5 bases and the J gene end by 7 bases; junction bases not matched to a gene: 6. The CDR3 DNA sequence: TGTGCCAGCAGCGCTAGGGACAGGGGGGTCGGGGAGCTGTTTTTT. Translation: CASSARDRGVGELFF.

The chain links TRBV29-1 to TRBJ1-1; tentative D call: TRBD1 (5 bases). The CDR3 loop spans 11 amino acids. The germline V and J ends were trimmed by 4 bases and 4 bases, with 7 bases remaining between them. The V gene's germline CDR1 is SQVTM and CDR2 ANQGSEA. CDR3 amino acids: CSVGRVTEAFF. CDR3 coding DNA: TGCAGCGTTGGCAGGGTCACTGAAGCTTTCTTT.

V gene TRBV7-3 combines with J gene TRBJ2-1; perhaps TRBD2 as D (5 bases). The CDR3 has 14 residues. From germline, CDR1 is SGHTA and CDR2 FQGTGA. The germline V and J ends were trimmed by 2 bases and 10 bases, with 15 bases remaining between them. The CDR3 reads CASSLEPIGEEQFF. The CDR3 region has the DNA TGTGCCAGCAGCTTAGAGCCAATCGGGGAGGAGCAGTTCTTC.

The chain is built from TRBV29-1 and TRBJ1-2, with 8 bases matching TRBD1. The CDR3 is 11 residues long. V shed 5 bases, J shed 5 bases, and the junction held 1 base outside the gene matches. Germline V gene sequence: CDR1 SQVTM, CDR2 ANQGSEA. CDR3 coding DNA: TGCAGCGTTACAGGGGGATATGGCTACACCTTC. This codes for CSVTGGYGYTF.